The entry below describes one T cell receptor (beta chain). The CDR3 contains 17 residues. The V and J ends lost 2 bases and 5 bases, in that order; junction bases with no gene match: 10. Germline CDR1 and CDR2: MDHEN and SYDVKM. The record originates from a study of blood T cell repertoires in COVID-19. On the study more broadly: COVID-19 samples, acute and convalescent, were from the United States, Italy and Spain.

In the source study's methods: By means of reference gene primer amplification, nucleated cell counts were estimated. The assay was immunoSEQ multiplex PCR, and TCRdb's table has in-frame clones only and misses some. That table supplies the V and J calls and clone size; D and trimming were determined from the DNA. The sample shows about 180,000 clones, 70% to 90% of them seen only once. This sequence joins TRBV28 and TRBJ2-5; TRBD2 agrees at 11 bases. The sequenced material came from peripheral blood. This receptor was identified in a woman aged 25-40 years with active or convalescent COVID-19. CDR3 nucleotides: TGTGCCAGCAGTTTAGGGGGCCTAGCGGGAGGTTTGGAGACCCAGTACTTC. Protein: CASSLGGLAGGLETQYF.